A selection of T cell receptor beta chains follows, all from one sample in a study of T cell responses to AZD1222 COVID-19 vaccine. Here immunoSEQ multiplex PCR was the method, and the copy in TCRdb shows in-frame clones only, minus some. The sample yields about 70,000 clones, 88% seen once. This specimen consisted of peripheral blood, obtained 28 days after the second dose of the MenACWY control vaccine. The receptors here all came from an adult who received the MenACWY meningococcal vaccine as a control. Both conserved end residues are part of each CDR3. The order of the fields is V gene, clone size, J gene, D gene, CDR3 protein. The D gene is left open where the match is weak. A clone size is listed for some rows: how often the clone was seen (once, few, many), or a class if it is expanded.

v_gene: TRBV10-3
abundance: NA
j_gene: TRBJ2-3
d_gene: NA
CDR3aa: CAISKGDSFTDTQYF

v_gene: TRBV2
abundance: NA
j_gene: TRBJ1-5
d_gene: NA
CDR3aa: CASRAEQGFGQPQHF

v_gene: TRBV9
abundance: NA
j_gene: TRBJ2-7
d_gene: TRBD2
CDR3aa: CASSVDPAGVYEQYF

v_gene: TRBV5-5
abundance: NA
j_gene: TRBJ1-3
d_gene: NA
CDR3aa: CASSPGGNTIYF

v_gene: TRBV5-1
abundance: NA
j_gene: TRBJ1-2
d_gene: NA
CDR3aa: CASSLGRLYGYTF

v_gene: TRBV7-9
abundance: NA
j_gene: TRBJ2-5
d_gene: TRBD1
CDR3aa: CASSLRGTGNPPETQYF

v_gene: TRBV11-2
abundance: NA
j_gene: TRBJ2-3
d_gene: NA
CDR3aa: CASSLLSWTTDTQYF

v_gene: TRBV9
abundance: NA
j_gene: TRBJ2-7
d_gene: NA
CDR3aa: CASSVEPFTEQYF

v_gene: TRBV7-2
abundance: NA
j_gene: TRBJ1-2
d_gene: NA
CDR3aa: CASSRPGGVYYGYTF

v_gene: TRBV7-2
abundance: NA
j_gene: TRBJ2-5
d_gene: NA
CDR3aa: CASSLAREETQYF

v_gene: TRBV5-4
abundance: NA
j_gene: TRBJ2-1
d_gene: TRBD1
CDR3aa: CASRPDRVSVNEQFF

v_gene: TRBV19
abundance: NA
j_gene: TRBJ1-1
d_gene: NA
CDR3aa: CASSTIGGTEAFF

v_gene: TRBV5-4
abundance: NA
j_gene: TRBJ2-1
d_gene: TRBD2
CDR3aa: CASSLGGSSYNEQFF

v_gene: TRBV7-2
abundance: NA
j_gene: TRBJ2-3
d_gene: NA
CDR3aa: CASSPSRGSGTDTQYF

v_gene: TRBV5-1
abundance: NA
j_gene: TRBJ2-7
d_gene: NA
CDR3aa: CASSLGTDRSYEQYF

v_gene: TRBV11-2
abundance: NA
j_gene: TRBJ2-1
d_gene: NA
CDR3aa: CASSLDRTWNEQFF

v_gene: TRBV18
abundance: NA
j_gene: TRBJ1-1
d_gene: NA
CDR3aa: CASSSGRANTEAFF

v_gene: TRBV4-2
abundance: NA
j_gene: TRBJ2-3
d_gene: NA
CDR3aa: CASSPGPYTDTQYF

v_gene: TRBV29-1
abundance: NA
j_gene: TRBJ1-2
d_gene: NA
CDR3aa: CSAGGLNYGYTF

v_gene: TRBV12-3/TRBV12-4
abundance: NA
j_gene: TRBJ1-1
d_gene: NA
CDR3aa: CASRIQLTEAFF

v_gene: TRBV12-1
abundance: NA
j_gene: TRBJ1-1
d_gene: NA
CDR3aa: CASSFLGAAEAFF

v_gene: TRBV2
abundance: NA
j_gene: TRBJ1-2
d_gene: TRBD1
CDR3aa: CASPRSETGGPNYGYTF

v_gene: TRBV27
abundance: NA
j_gene: TRBJ1-2
d_gene: TRBD1
CDR3aa: CASSRQGNGYTF

v_gene: TRBV5-1
abundance: once
j_gene: TRBJ1-4
d_gene: NA
CDR3aa: CASSYQGGGEKLFF

v_gene: TRBV7-9
abundance: NA
j_gene: TRBJ2-5
d_gene: NA
CDR3aa: CASSLMKETQYF

v_gene: TRBV7-3
abundance: few
j_gene: TRBJ2-2
d_gene: NA
CDR3aa: CASSLDPAPNTGELFF

v_gene: TRBV5-1
abundance: NA
j_gene: TRBJ2-1
d_gene: TRBD2
CDR3aa: CASSLEGTSGKEQFF

v_gene: TRBV5-4
abundance: NA
j_gene: TRBJ1-3
d_gene: NA
CDR3aa: CASSLGTPRSSGNTIYF

v_gene: TRBV19
abundance: NA
j_gene: TRBJ1-2
d_gene: NA
CDR3aa: CASSSRLDSYYGYTF